This record concerns one T cell receptor (beta chain) sequence. The data were produced by immunoSEQ multiplex PCR, yet TCRdb's version contains in-frame clones alone and is incomplete. This table has approximately 53,000 clones, around four fifths appearing once. Single viable CD3+CD4+CD8-CD45RO+ cells were sorted as the memory CD4+ T cells. This sample stems from a study of memory CD4+ T cells and cytomegalovirus serostatus. Germline CDR1 SEHNR, CDR2 FQNEAQ (reference sequence). The CDR3 is made up of 16 amino acids. The specimen was memory CD4+ T cells from blood. This receptor was obtained from an adult in good health and CMV-seronegative. The V call is TRBV7-9, the J call TRBJ2-5, with 12 nucleotides matching TRBD2. The DNA end is more similar to TRBJ2-7, so the J call may be wrong. DNA of the CDR3: TGTGCCAGCAGCTTAGGACTAGCGGGAGCAAGGTACGAGCAGTACTTC. It codes for CASSLGLAGARYEQYF.